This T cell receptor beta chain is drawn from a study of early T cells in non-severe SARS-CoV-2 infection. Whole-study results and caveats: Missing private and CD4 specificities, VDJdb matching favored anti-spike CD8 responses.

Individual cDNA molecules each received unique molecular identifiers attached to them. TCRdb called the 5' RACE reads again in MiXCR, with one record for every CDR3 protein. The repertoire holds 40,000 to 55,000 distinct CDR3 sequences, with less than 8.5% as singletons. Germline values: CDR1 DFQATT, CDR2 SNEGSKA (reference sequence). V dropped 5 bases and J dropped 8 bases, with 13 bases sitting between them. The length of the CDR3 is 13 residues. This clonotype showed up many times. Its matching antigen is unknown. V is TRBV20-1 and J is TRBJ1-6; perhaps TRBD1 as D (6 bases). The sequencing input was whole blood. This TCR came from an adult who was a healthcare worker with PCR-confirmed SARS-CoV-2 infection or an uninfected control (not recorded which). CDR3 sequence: CSAPTGPDSPLHF. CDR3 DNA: TGCAGTGCTCCTACAGGGCCCGATTCACCCCTCCACTTT.